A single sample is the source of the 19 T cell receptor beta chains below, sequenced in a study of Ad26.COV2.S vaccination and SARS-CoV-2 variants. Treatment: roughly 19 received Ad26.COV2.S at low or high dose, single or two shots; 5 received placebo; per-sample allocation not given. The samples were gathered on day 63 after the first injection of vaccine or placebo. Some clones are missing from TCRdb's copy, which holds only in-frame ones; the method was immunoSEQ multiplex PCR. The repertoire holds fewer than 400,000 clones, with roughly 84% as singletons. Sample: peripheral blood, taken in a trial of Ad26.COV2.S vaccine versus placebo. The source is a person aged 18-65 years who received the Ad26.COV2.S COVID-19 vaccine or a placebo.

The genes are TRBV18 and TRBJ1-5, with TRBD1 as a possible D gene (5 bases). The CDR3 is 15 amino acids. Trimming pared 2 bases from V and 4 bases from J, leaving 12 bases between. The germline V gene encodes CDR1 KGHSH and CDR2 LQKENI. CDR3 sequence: CASSPDRTKNQPQHF. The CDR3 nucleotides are TGTGCCAGCTCACCAGACAGAACAAAAAATCAGCCCCAGCATTTT.

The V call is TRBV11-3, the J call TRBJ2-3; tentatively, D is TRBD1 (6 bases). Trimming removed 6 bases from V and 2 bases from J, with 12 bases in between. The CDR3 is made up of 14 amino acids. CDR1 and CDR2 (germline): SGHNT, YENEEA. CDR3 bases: TGTGCCAGCAGTGCAGGGGATCCCACAGATACGCAGTATTTT. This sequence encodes CASSAGDPTDTQYF.

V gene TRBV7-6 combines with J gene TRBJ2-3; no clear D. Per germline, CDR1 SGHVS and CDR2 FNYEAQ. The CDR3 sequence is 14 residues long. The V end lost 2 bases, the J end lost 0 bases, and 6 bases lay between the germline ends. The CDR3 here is CASSLRRSTDTQYF. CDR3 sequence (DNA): TGTGCCAGCAGCTTACGCAGGAGCACAGATACGCAGTATTTT.

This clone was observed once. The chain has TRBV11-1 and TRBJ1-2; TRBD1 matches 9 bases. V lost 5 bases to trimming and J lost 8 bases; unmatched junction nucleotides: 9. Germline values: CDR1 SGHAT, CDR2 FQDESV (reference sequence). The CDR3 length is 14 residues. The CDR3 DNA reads TGTGCCAGCAGCCGTAGGACAGGGGAAAGCGGCTACACCTTC. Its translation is CASSRRTGESGYTF.

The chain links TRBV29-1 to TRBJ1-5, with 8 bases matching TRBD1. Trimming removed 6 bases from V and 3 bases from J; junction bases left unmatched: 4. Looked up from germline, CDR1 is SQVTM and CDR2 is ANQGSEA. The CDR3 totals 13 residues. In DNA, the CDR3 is TGCAGCGTGGGGGACAGGAACAATCAGCCCCAGCATTTT. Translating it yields CSVGDRNNQPQHF.

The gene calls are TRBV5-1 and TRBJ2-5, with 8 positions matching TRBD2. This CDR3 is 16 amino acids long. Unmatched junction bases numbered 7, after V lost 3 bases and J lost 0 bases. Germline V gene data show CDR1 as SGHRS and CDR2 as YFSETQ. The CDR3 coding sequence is TGCGCCAGCAGCTCCAACGGGGGGGCCCACCAAGAGACCCAGTACTTC. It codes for CASSSNGGAHQETQYF.

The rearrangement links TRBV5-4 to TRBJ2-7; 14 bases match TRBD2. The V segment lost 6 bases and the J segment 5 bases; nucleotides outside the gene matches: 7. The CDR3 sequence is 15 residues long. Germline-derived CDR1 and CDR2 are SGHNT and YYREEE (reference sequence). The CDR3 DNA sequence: TGTGCCAGCATGGCGACTAGCGGGGGGGCCAACGAGCAGTACTTC. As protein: CASMATSGGANEQYF.

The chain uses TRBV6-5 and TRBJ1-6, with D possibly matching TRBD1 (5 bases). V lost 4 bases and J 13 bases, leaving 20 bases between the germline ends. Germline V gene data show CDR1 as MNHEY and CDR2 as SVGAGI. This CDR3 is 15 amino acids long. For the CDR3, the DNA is TGTGCCAGCAGTTCCACCGGGACCGCTGATAGCCCCCTCCACTTT. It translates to CASSSTGTADSPLHF.

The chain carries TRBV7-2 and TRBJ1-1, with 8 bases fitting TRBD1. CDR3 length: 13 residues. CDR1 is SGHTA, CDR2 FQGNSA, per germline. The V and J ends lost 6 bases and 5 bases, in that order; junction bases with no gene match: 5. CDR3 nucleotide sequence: TGTGCCAGCAGGAGTGACAGGGGAACTGAAGCTTTCTTT. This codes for CASRSDRGTEAFF.

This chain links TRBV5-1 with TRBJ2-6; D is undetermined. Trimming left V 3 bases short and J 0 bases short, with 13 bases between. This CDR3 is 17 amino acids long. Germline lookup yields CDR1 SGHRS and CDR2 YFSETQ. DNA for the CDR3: TGCGCCAGCAGCTGGGCCAGCCCGGGCTCTGGGGCCAACGTCCTGACTTTC. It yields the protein CASSWASPGSGANVLTF.

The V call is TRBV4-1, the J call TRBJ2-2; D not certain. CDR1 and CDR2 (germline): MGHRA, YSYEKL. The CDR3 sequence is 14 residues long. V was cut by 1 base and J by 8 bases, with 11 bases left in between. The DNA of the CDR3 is TGCGCCAGCAGCCAAGTTTCAATTTTGGGGGAGCTGTTTTTT. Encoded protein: CASSQVSILGELFF.

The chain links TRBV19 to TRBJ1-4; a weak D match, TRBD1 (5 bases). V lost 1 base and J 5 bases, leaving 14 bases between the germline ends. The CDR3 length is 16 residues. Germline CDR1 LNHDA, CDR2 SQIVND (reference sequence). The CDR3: CASSIGGRTQNEKLFF. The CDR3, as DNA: TGTGCCAGTAGTATAGGGGGCCGGACGCAAAATGAAAAACTGTTTTTT.

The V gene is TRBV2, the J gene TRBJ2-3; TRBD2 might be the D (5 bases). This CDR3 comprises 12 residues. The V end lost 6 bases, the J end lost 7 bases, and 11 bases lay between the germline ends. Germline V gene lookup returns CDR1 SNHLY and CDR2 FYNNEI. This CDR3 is CASREDGNTQYF. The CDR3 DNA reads TGTGCCAGCAGGGAGGACGGGAATACGCAGTATTTT.

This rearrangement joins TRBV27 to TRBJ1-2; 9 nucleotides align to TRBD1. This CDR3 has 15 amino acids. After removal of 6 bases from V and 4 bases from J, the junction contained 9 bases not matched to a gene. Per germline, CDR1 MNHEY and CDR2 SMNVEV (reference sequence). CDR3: CASRRTTGGSYGYTF. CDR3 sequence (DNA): TGTGCCAGCAGGCGAACGACAGGGGGAAGCTATGGCTACACCTTC.

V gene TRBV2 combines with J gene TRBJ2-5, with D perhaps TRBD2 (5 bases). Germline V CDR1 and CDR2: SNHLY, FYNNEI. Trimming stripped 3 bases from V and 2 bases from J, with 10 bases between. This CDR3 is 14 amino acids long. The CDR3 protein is CASSDRLLQETQYF. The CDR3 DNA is TGTGCCAGCAGTGATAGACTACTACAAGAGACCCAGTACTTC.

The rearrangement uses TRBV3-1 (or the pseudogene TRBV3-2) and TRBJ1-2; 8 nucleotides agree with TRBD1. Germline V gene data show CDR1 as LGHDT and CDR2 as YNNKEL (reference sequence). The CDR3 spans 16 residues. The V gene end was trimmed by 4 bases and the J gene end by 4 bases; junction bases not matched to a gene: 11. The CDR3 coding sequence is TGTGCCAGCAGCCCGATAAAGCAGGGGGCAGGCTATGGCTACACCTTC. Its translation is CASSPIKQGAGYGYTF.

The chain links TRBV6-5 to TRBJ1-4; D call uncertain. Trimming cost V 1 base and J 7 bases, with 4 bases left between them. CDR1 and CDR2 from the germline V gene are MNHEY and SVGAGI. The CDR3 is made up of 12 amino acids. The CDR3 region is CASSYLGEKLFF. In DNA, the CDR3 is TGTGCCAGCAGTTACTTGGGTGAAAAACTGTTTTTT.

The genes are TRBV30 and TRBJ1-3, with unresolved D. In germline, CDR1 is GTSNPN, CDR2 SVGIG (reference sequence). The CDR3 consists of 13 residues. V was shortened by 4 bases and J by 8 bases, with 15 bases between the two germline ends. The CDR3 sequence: CAWKTGIRDTIYF. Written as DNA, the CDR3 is TGTGCCTGGAAGACCGGTATCCGGGACACCATATATTTT.

The CDR3 loop reads CASSSDLGWNTEAFF. The DNA for the CDR3 is TGCGCCAGCAGCTCGGATCTGGGATGGAACACTGAAGCTTTCTTT. The V call is TRBV5-1, the J call TRBJ1-1; D is ambiguous. CDR3 length: 15 residues. V shed 3 bases and J shed 1 base, with 13 bases lying between them. Germline V gene data show CDR1 as SGHRS and CDR2 as YFSETQ.